This T cell receptor beta chain was found in a study of vaccination effects on CD4 cells after COVID-19. Study in general: Sequencing followed a ViraFEST assay step that expanded antigen-specific CD4+ T cells with viral peptide pools.

With respect to this clone: Its antigen is not identified.

Sequencing was performed with immunoSEQ multiplex PCR; in TCRdb, only in-frame clones are kept and a portion is missing. Among 25,000 to 30,000 clones listed, around three fifths were seen once. It was after 10 days of culture that CD4+ T cells were isolated. Sample: CD4+ T cells from PBMCs cultured without peptide, taken before COVID-19 vaccination. This receptor was taken from a human donor who received a COVID-19 vaccine.

The CDR3 DNA reads TGTGCCAGTGGTTCTTTAGGGAGTGATGAGACCCAGTACTTC. Protein sequence: CASGSLGSDETQYF. V and J are TRBV19 and TRBJ2-5; tentative D call: TRBD2 (5 bases). Germline V gene lookup returns CDR1 LNHDA and CDR2 SQIVND (reference sequence). V lost 8 bases to trimming and J lost 5 bases, with 18 bases between them. The CDR3 runs 14 residues.